This TCR beta chain stems from a study of T cell responses to AZD1222 COVID-19 vaccine. Produced via immunoSEQ multiplex PCR; TCRdb's table is partial and in-frame only. The top ten clones hold 25% to 30% of a sample with 180,000 or so clones, more than 70% of them seen once. This clone was recorded once. The antigen is not known. Study-level findings and limits: Receipt of two AZD1222 doses was followed by a rise in Spike-specific TCR breadth and depth. Spike regions recognized by vaccine-associated CD4 TCRs spanned the protein, led by 160-218 and 743-854. At baseline, just a handful of AZD1222 recipients tested seropositive.

Pooled in the analysis were second doses at about 4 or about 12 weeks. Sequencing was performed on peripheral blood, taken 28 days after the second AZD1222 dose. The TCR originated in an adult who received the AZD1222 COVID-19 vaccine.

CDR3 protein: CASSKTSGNQETQYF. The CDR3 DNA sequence: TGTGCCAGTAGTAAGACTAGCGGGAACCAAGAGACCCAGTACTTC. This sequence joins TRBV19 and TRBJ2-5, with 11 bases matching TRBD2. In germline, CDR1 is LNHDA, CDR2 SQIVND (reference sequence). J was trimmed by 0 bases and V by 4 bases; bases with no gene match: 1. The CDR3 covers 15 residues.